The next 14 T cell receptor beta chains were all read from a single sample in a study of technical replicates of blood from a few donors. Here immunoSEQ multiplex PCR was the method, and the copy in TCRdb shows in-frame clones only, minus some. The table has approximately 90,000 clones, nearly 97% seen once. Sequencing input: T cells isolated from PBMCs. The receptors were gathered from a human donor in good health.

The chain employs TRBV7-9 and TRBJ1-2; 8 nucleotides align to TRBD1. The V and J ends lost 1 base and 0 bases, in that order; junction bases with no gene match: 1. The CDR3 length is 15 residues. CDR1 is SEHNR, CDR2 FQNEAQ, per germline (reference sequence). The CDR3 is CASSLGQGTNYGYTF. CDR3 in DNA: TGTGCCAGCAGCTTAGGACAGGGGACTAACTATGGCTACACCTTC.

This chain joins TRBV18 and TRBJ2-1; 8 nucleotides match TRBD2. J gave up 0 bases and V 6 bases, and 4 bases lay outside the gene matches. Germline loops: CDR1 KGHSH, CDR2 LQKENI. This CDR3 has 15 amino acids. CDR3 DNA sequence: TGTGCCAGCTCGCCGGGACTAGACTCCTACAATGAGCAGTTCTTC. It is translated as CASSPGLDSYNEQFF. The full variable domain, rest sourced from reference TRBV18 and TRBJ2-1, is NAGVMQNPRHLVRRRGQEARLRCSPMKGHSHVYWYRQLPEEGLKFMVYLQKENIIDESGMPKERFSAEFPKEGPSILRIQQVVRGDSAAYFCASSPGLDSYNEQFFGPGTRLTVL.

This chain's CDR3 is CASSLIAGGDYGYTF. The CDR3 nucleotides read TGTGCCAGCAGCTTAATCGCAGGGGGCGACTATGGCTACACCTTC. The genes are TRBV7-2 and TRBJ1-2; 8 nucleotides align to TRBD1. Germline values: CDR1 SGHTA, CDR2 FQGNSA. This CDR3 has 15 residues. The ends lost 2 bases at V and 3 bases at J; junction bases unmatched: 5.

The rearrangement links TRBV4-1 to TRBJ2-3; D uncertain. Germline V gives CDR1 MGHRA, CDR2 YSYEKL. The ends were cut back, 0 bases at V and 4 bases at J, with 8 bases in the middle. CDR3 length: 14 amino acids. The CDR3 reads CASSQDEAADTQYF. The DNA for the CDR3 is TGCGCCAGCAGCCAAGACGAGGCTGCAGATACGCAGTATTTT.

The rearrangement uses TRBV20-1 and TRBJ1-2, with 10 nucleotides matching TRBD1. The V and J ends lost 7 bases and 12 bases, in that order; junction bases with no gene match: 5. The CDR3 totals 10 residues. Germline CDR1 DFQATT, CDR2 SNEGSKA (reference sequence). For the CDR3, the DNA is TGCAGTGGCGAGGGACAGGGGAACACCTTC. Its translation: CSGEGQGNTF.

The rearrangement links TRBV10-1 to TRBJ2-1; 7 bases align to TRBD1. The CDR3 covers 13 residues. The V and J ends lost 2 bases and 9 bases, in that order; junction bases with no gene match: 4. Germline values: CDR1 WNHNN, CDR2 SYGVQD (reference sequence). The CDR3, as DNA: TGCGCCAGCAGTGAGGAATACAGGGGTGAGCAGTTCTTC. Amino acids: CASSEEYRGEQFF.

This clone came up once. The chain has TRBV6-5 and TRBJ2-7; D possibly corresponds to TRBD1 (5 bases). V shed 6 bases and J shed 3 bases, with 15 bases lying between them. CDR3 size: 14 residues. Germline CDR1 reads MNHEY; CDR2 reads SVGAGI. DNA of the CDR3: TGTGCCAGCAGCTTAACCACACAGGACTACGAGCAGTACTTC. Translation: CASSLTTQDYEQYF.

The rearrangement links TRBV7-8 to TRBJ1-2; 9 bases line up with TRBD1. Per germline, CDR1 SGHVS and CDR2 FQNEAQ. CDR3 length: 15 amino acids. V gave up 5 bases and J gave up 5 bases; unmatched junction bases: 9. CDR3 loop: CASSRLRDRVYGYTF. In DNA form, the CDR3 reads TGTGCCAGCAGCCGACTGCGGGACAGGGTGTATGGCTACACCTTC.

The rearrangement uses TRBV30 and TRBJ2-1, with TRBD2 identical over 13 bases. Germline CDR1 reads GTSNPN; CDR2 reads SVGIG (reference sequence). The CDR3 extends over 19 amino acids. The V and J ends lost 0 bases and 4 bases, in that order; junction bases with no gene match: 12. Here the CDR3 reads CAWSVSLLAGGLRYNEQFF. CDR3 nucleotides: TGTGCCTGGAGTGTATCGTTACTAGCGGGGGGGCTTCGGTACAATGAGCAGTTCTTC.

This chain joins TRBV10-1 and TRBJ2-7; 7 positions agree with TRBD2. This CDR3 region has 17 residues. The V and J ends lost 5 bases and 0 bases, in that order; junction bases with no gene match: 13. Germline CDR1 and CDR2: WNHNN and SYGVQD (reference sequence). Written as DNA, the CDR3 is TGCGCCAGCAGTCGTGGGGGAGGGAAGGGCTACTCCTACGAGCAGTACTTC. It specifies CASSRGGGKGYSYEQYF.

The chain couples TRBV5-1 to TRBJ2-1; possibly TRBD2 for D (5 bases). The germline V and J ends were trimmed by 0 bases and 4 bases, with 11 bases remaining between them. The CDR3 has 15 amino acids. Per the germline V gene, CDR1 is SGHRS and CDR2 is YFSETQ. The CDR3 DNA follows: TGCGCCAGCAGCTTGGAGGGAACGGGGTACAATGAGCAGTTCTTC. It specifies CASSLEGTGYNEQFF.

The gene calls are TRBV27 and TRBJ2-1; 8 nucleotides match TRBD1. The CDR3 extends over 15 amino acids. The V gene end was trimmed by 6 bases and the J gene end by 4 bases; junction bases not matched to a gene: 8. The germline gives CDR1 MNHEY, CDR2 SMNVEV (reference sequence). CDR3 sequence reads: CASSPSRTGYNEQFF. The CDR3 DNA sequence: TGTGCCAGCAGCCCCTCCCGGACAGGGTACAATGAGCAGTTCTTC.

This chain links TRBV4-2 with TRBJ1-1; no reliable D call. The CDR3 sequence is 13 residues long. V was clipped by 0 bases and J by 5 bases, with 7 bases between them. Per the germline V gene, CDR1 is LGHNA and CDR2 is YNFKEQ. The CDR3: CASSQDEGTEAFF. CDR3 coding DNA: TGTGCCAGCAGCCAAGACGAGGGTACTGAAGCTTTCTTT.

DNA of the CDR3: TGCGCCAGCAGTGAGGGTCAGGGCCGATTCTTGGATGGCTACACCTTC. This codes for CASSEGQGRFLDGYTF. The rearrangement uses TRBV10-1 and TRBJ1-2, with D tentatively TRBD1 (5 bases). The CDR3 loop spans 16 amino acids. V shed 2 bases and J shed 6 bases, with 19 bases lying between them. From germline, CDR1 is WNHNN and CDR2 SYGVQD (reference sequence).